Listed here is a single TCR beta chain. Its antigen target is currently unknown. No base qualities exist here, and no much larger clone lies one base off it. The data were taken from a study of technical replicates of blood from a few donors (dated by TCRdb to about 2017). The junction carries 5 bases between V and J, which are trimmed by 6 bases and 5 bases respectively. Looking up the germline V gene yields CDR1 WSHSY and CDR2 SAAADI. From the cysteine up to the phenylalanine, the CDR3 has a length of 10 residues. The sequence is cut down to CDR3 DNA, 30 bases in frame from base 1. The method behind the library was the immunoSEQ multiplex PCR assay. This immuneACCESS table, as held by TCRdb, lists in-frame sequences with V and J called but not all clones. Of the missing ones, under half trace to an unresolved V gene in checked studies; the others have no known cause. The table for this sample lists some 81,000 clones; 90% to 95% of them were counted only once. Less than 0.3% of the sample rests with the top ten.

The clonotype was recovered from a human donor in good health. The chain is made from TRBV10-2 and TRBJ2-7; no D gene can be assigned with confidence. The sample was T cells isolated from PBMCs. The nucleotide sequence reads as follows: TGCGCCAGCAGCGCAGACGAGCAGTACTTC. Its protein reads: CASSADEQYF.